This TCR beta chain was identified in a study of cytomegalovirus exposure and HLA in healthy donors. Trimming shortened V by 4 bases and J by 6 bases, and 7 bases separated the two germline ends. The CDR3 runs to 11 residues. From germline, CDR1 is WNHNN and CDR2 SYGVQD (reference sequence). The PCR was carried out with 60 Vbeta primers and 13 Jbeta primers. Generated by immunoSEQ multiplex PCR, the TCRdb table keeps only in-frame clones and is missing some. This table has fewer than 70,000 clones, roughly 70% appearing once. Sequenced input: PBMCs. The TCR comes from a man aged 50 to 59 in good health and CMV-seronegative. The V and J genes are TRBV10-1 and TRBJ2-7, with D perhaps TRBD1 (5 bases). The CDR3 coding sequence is TGCGCCAGCAGTGCAGGGTTCGAGCAGTACTTC. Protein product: CASSAGFEQYF.